This T cell receptor (beta chain) stems from a study of shared clonotypes between healthy human individuals (dated by TCRdb to the early 2020s). Describing the broader study: The cohort included a few men and a couple of women between 18 and 49 years of age. Each donor's leukapheresis produced roughly between about 0.8 and 10 billion PBMCs. To estimate repertoire size and how much clonotypes are shared between individuals, the study performed deep sequencing of blood TCR repertoires from a few healthy adults. For each donor, CD4 naive and CD4 memory were each given three plates, CD8 naive was given two plates, and CD8 memory was given one plate. To increase sequencing depth and limit assay-specific biases, TCR repertoire library preparation and sequencing were carried out by different laboratories using diverse techniques.

Using the deep immunoSEQ assay, multiplex PCR amplified TCR CDR3 regions from genomic DNA. Genomic DNA extracted from each cell subset was distributed evenly over all wells of several immunoSEQ 96-well plates, and each plate served as one replicate. For sorted subsets, each replicate PCR was loaded with about 0.2 ug genomic DNA, equivalent to 25,000 to 35,000 T cell genomes. Purified libraries were quantified with a Qubit 3.0 fluorometer, sized on a Bioanalyzer 2100, and re-quantified with the KAPA Library Quantification kit. Each immunoSEQ 96-well plate was sequenced on its own single-read 150-cycle Illumina NextSeq 550 flow cell. Turning to the authors' computational methods: Because the immunoSEQ output held only junctional sequences and lacked quality scores, the filtering could not match the filtering applied to full-length reads. Sequences were annotated with PyIR, a Python wrapper for IgBLAST v1.9, using IMGT germline references to assign V/J genes and CDR3. Reads were filtered out if the reads had weak V/J assignments (E-value above 1e-6), no CDR3, stop codons, out-of-frame junctions, or ambiguous translated residues. A V3J clonotype was defined by an identical inferred V gene, J gene, and CDR3 amino acid sequence. Percentage overlap between repertoires was calculated by dividing the number of shared unique clonotypes by the size of the smaller repertoire. Richness of each repertoire was evaluated using RTK rarefaction, the Chao1 estimator, and Recon v2.1 estimates of unobserved clonotypes. Generation probabilities for all TCRbeta clonotypes obtained by the gDNA method from a few donors were computed using OLGA. TCRdb holds this immuneACCESS table with in-frame rearrangements only. Some clones are missing; in checked studies, unresolved V genes explain under half, and the rest has no known cause. V and J calls plus clone size are reproduced from that table; the DNA served to infer D and trimming. The sample includes 2 million to 3 million clones, with 90% to 95% observed a single time. The top ten hold approximately 0.35% of the sample.

A remark on this clone: It has no known antigen specificity. No much larger clone is present one base from it, and per-base qualities are unavailable.

Overall study results and their limits: Incomplete sequencing was indicated by rarefaction of sorted-subset datasets, despite the large sequencing depth. Because the study included a small number of donors, the genetic and exposure-history diversity represented was limited. Sharing across a few donors was observed for approximately 5% of naive CD4, around 3.5% of naive CD8, 2% to 2.5% of memory CD4, and approximately 0.41% of memory CD8 clonotypes. Compared with non-shared clonotypes, clonotypes shared by all four sorted-subset donors had higher generation probabilities. Naive subsets generally had larger estimated clonotype richness than memory subsets. Pairwise subsampling led to the expectation that sequencing depth would affect the degree of clonotype sharing among donors. Only blood was sampled, and tissue TCR repertoires likely differ from those in blood.

Healthy HIV-negative adults with no recently reported acute infections or vaccinations were included as donors. Only Caucasian adults living in Nashville, Tennessee, USA were represented among the donors. Magnetic negative selection was used to enrich CD4+ T cells, after which naive cells were positively selected on CD45RA and the negative fraction became the memory subset. After blood collection by leukapheresis, PBMCs were isolated using Ficoll-Histopaque density gradient centrifugation and then cryopreserved in the vapor phase of liquid nitrogen. Purity and quantity of every magnetically sorted T cell population were checked by analytical flow cytometry. Genomic DNA was isolated from every sorted fraction and measured by UV absorbance on a Nanodrop 2000c. Via the germline V gene (reference sequence), CDR1 is LNHDA and CDR2 SQIVND. The CDR3 has 14 amino acids, counting the end cysteine and phenylalanine. Only CDR3 DNA remains: 42 bases, in frame from the first base. V sheds 8 bases and J sheds 0 bases, leaving 11 bases between their ends.

The sample comprised naive CD4+ T cells from PBMCs. The cell subset or site label, as the study defines it: CD45RA+ positively selected. The source of this sequence is a man between 18 and 35 years old in good health. Some clones in this sample may be carry-over from other donors' samples. The V and J genes are TRBV19 and TRBJ2-1; no D gene is confidently identified. The CDR3: CASATVRSYNEQFF. At the DNA level, the sequence is TGTGCCAGTGCGACTGTCCGCTCCTACAATGAGCAGTTCTTC. Here the CDR3 is joined to the reference TRBV19 and TRBJ2-1 genes, and the full variable domain is: DGGITQSPKYLFRKEGQNVTLSCEQNLNHDAMYWYRQDPGQGLRLIYYSQIVNDFQKGDIAEGYSVSREKKESFPLTVTSAQKNPTAFYLCASATVRSYNEQFFGPGTRLTVL.